These T cell receptor beta chains were read from a single sample in a study of T cell responses to AZD1222 COVID-19 vaccine. Sequencing was performed with immunoSEQ multiplex PCR; in TCRdb, only in-frame clones are kept and a portion is missing. The data hold fewer than 100,000 clones, with about 88% observed a single time. This specimen consisted of peripheral blood, obtained on day 0 of AZD1222 vaccination. The source is an adult in good health. Both conserved end residues are part of each CDR3. D genes are given only for firm matches. Where a row states a size, it is once, few, many or the class of an expanded clone; other rows omit it.

clone_size	v_call	j_call	d_call	cdr3_aa	cdr3_nt
-	TRBV7-2	TRBJ2-3	TRBD2	CASSLGLATDTQYF	TGTGCCAGCAGCTTAGGACTAGCAACAGATACGCAGTATTTT
-	TRBV5-6	TRBJ2-1	-	CASSLVATNEQFF	TGTGCCAGCAGCTTGGTGGCCACCAATGAGCAGTTCTTC
once	TRBV7-3	TRBJ2-5	-	CASSFASQETQYF	TGTGCCAGCAGCTTTGCCAGCCAAGAGACCCAGTACTTC
-	TRBV5-6	TRBJ2-3	-	CASSLGLTGADTQYF	TGTGCCAGCAGCTTGGGCTTGACTGGGGCCGATACGCAGTATTTT
few	TRBV6-5	TRBJ2-7	TRBD1	CASSYAQGPYEQYF	TGTGCCAGCAGTTACGCACAGGGGCCCTACGAGCAGTACTTC
-	TRBV5-1	TRBJ2-5	TRBD2	CASSPGLAGGPRETQYF	TGCGCCAGCAGCCCGGGACTAGCGGGGGGCCCAAGAGAGACCCAGTACTTC
few	TRBV9	TRBJ1-4	-	CASSVDPGGTNEKLFF	TGTGCCAGCAGCGTAGATCCAGGCGGAACTAATGAAAAACTGTTTTTT
-	TRBV2	TRBJ1-4	-	CASSEGGATNEKLFF	TGTGCCAGCAGTGAGGGCGGGGCAACTAATGAAAAACTGTTTTTT
once	TRBV5-1	TRBJ2-3	TRBD2	CASSPGTSGVSTDTQYF	TGCGCCAGCAGCCCCGGGACTAGCGGGGTTAGCACAGATACGCAGTATTTT
-	TRBV7-2	TRBJ1-2	TRBD1	CASSRRTGTNYGYTF	TGTGCCAGCAGCCGTCGGACAGGGACTAACTATGGCTACACCTTC